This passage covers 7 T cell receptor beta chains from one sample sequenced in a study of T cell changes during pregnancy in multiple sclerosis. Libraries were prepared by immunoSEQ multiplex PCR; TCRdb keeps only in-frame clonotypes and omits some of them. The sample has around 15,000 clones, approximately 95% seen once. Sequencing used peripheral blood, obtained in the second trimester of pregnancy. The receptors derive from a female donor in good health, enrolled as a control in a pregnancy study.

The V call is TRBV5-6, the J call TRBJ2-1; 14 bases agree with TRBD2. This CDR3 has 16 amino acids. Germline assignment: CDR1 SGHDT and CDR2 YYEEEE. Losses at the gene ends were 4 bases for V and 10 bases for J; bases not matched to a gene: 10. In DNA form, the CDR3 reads TGTGCCAGCAGCCTAGATGCCGGGACTAGCGGGGGCGAGCAGTTCTTC. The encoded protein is CASSLDAGTSGGEQFF.

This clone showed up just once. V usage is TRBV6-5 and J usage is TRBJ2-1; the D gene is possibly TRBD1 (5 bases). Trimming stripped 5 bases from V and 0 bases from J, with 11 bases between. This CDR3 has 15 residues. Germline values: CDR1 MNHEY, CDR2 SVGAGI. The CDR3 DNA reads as TGTGCCAGCAGTCGACAGATTAGCTCCTACAATGAGCAGTTCTTC. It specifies CASSRQISSYNEQFF.

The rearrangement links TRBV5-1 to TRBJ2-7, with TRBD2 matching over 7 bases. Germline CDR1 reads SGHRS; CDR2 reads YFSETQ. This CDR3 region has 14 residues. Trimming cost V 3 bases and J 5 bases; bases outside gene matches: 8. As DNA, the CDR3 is TGCGCCAGCAGCTACCTAGCGGTGGGAGACGAGCAGTACTTC. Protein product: CASSYLAVGDEQYF.

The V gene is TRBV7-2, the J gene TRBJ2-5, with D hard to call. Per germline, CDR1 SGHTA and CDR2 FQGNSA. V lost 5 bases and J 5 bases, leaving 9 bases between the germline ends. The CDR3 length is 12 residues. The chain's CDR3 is CASSPNPETQYF. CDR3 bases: TGTGCCAGCAGCCCTAACCCGGAGACCCAGTACTTC. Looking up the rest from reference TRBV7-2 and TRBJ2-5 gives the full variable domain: GAGVSQSPSNKVTEKGKDVELRCDPISGHTALYWYRQSLGQGLEFLIYFQGNSAPDKSGLPSDRFSAERTGGSVSTLTIQRTQQEDSAVYLCASSPNPETQYFGPGTRLLVL.

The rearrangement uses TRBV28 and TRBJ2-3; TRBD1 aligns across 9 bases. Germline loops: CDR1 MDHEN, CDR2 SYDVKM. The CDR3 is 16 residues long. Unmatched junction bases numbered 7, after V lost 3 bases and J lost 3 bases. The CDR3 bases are TGTGCCAGCAGTTTTGTACCGGGACAGGGAACAGATACGCAGTATTTT. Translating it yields CASSFVPGQGTDTQYF.

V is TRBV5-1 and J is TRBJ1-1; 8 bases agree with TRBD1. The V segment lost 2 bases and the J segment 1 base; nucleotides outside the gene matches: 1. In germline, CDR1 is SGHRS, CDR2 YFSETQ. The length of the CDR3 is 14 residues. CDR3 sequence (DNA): TGCGCCAGCAGCTTTACAGGGGGGAACACTGAAGCTTTCTTT. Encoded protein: CASSFTGGNTEAFF.

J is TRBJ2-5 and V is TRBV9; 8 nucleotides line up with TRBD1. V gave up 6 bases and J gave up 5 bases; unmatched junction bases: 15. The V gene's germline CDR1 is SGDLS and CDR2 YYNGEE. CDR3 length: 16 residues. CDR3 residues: CASMRGQGVLGETQYF. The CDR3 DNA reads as TGTGCCAGCATGCGCGGACAGGGCGTCTTGGGGGAGACCCAGTACTTC.